This T cell receptor beta chain came from a study of cytomegalovirus exposure and HLA in healthy donors. The wider study: The same platform was used for the 100 to 150 validation repertoires and the 650 to 800 first-cohort repertoires, a later analysis reported. Findings of the study overall: Cytomegalovirus status, reportedly, was diagnosed with high specificity and sensitivity by the classifier.

Data came from immunoSEQ multiplex PCR; TCRdb stores just in-frame clones and leaves some out. The profile shows 65,000 to 70,000 clones, around 90% of them singletons. Germline V gene lookup returns CDR1 MDHEN and CDR2 SYDVKM. Trimming removed 10 bases from V and 5 bases from J, with 21 bases in between. The CDR3 is 15 amino acids. To note about this clone: The antigen is undetermined.

J is TRBJ2-1 and V is TRBV28; TRBD2 might be the D (6 bases). The receptor was isolated from a young man in good health and CMV-seronegative. The sample consisted of PBMCs. The CDR3 nucleotides read TGTGCCACCTTACCGGGGTGGCGGGAAGACAATGAGCAGTTCTTC. It specifies CATLPGWREDNEQFF.